The T cell receptor (beta chain) under discussion was sequenced for a study of blood T cells in healthy people across ages. Overall study results and limits: Long-lived donors carried more naive CD4+ cells and greater diversity than aged donors.

CDR3 length equals 15 residues. The germline V gene has CDR1 DFQATT and CDR2 SNEGSKA (reference sequence). V dropped 5 bases and J dropped 5; count of bases not matched to a gene: 13. In its sample, this clonotype was seen a few times. Its target is unknown. A sample-barcoded 5' primer and a J-beta primer mix were used in a second PCR of roughly 6 to 11 cycles. MiXCR was run by TCRdb on the 5' RACE reads, yielding one entry per CDR3 protein. This table has approximately 800,000 distinct CDR3 sequences, about three fifths appearing once. Material for sequencing was blood. The rearrangement uses TRBV20-1 and TRBJ2-7; TRBD2 matches 9 bases. This receptor was obtained from a man aged 30 to 39 in good health. The CDR3 here is CSAPPSGTARNEQYF. CDR3 coding DNA: TGCAGTGCTCCTCCTAGCGGGACGGCCCGCAACGAGCAGTACTTC.